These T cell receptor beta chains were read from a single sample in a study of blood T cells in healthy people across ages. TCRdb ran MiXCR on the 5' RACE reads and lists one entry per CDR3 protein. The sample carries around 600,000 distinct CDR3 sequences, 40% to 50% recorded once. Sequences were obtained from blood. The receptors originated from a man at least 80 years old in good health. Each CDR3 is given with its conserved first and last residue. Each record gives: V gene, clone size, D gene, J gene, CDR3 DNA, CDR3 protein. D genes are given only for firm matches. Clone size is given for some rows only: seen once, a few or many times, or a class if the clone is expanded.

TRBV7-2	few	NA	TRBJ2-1	TGTGCCAGCAGCTCCTCTCCCTCCGCCTACAATGAGCAGTTCTTC	CASSSSPSAYNEQFF
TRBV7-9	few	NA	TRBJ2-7	TGTGCCAGCGGACTTACAGGGAGAGAAGCCCAGTACTTC	CASGLTGREAQYF
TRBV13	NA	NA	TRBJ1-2	TGTGCCAGCAGCTCATCGAGGGACTATGGCTACACCTTC	CASSSSRDYGYTF
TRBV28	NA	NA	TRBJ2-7	TGTGCCAGCAGCCCTCCAGGGCCAGGGTACTACGAGCAGTACTTC	CASSPPGPGYYEQYF
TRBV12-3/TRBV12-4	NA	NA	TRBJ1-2	TGTGCCAGCCGTGCCCTCTGGAGACTTGGAGGCTACACCTTC	CASRALWRLGGYTF
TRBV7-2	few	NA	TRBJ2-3	TGTGCCAGCAGCCAACATCCTACGACCGAGGGTACGCAGTATTTT	CASSQHPTTEGTQYF
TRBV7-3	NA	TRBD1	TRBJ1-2	TGTGCCAGCAGCTTTTCAGGGGGCTCTGGCTACACCTTC	CASSFSGGSGYTF
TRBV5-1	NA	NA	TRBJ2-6	TGCGCCAGCAGCTCAGGGGTTGGAGCCAACGTCCTGACTTTC	CASSSGVGANVLTF
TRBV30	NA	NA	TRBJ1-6	TGTGCCTGGACCATGGGTCAAGTCAATTCACCCCTCCACTTT	CAWTMGQVNSPLHF
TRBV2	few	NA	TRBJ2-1	TGTGCCAGCAAGATAGGAGCAGGGAGTACCTACAATGAGCAGTTCTTC	CASKIGAGSTYNEQFF
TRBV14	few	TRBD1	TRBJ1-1	TGTGCCAGCAGCCCTTCGACAGGGGGCAGCTACACTGAAGCTTTCTTT	CASSPSTGGSYTEAFF
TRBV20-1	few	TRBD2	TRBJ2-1	TGCAGTGCTAGAGGTCTAGCGGGGGGGCATAATGAGCAGTTCTTC	CSARGLAGGHNEQFF
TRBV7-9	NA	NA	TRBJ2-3	TGTGCCAGCAGCTTACACAGGGCAAAACCAGATACGCAGTATTTT	CASSLHRAKPDTQYF